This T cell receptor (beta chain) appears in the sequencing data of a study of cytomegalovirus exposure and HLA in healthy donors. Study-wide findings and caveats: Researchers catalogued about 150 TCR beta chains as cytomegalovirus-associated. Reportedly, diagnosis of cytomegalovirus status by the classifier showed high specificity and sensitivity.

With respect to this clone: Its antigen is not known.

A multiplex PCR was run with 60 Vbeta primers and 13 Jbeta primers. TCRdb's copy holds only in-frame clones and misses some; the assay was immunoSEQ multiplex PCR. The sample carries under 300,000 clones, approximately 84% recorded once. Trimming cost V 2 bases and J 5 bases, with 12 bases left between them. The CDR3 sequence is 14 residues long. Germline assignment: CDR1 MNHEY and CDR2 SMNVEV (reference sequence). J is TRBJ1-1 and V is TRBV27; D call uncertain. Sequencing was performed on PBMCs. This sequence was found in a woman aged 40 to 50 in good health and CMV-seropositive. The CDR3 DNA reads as TGTGCCAGCAGTTTACGTCCAGGTTTAACTGAAGCTTTCTTT. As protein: CASSLRPGLTEAFF.